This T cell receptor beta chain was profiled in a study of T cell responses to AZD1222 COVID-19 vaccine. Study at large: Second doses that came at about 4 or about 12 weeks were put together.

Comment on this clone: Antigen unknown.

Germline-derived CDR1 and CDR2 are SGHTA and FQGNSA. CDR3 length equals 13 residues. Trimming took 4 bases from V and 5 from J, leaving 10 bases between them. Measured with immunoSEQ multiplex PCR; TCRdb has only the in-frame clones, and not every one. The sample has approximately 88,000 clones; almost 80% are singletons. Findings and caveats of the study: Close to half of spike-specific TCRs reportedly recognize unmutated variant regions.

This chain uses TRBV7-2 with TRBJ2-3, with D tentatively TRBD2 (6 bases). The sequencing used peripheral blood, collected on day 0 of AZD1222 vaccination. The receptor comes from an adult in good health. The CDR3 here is CASSSTSLDTQYF. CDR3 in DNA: TGTGCCAGCAGCTCGACTAGTTTAGATACGCAGTATTTT.